What follows describes a single TCR beta chain. The antigen remains unidentified. Method: immunoSEQ multiplex PCR; TCRdb's copy keeps in-frame clones and lacks some. The profile shows about 13,000 clones, about four fifths of them singletons. The CDR3 consists of 12 residues. Germline V lookup: CDR1 MNHNY, CDR2 SVGAGI (reference sequence). The V and J ends lost 7 bases and 3 bases respectively, with 9 bases between them. This sample is drawn from a study of tumor-infiltrating lymphocytes in localized non-small cell lung cancer. Regarding the study as a whole: Immunotypes IM1 and IM2 had similar TCR-derived T-cell fractions.

The source material was lung tumor tissue. This clonotype was obtained from a human donor with non-small cell lung cancer. The chain joins TRBV6-6 to TRBJ1-1; the D is unclear. The CDR3 bases are TGTGCCAGCACCAACGGATACACTGAAGCTTTCTTT. As protein: CASTNGYTEAFF.